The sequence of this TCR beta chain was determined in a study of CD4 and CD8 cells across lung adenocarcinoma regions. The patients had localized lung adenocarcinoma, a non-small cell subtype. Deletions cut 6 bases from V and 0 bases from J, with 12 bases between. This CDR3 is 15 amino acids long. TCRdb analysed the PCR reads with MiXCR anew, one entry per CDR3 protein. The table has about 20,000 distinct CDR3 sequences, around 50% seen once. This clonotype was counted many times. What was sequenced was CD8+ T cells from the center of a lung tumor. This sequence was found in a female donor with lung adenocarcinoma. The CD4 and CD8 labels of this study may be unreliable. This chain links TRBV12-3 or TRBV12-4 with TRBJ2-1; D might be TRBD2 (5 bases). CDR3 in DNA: TGTGCCAGCAGCCGAACTAGAAGCTCCTACAATGAGCAGTTCTTC. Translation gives CASSRTRSSYNEQFF.